Listed here are 14 T cell receptor beta chains from one sample, sequenced in a study of shared clonotypes between healthy human individuals. Positive CCR7 selection of CD45RO-negative cells yielded the naive CD8 cells, and terminally differentiated effector memory CD45RA+ cells were excluded. Assay used: immunoSEQ multiplex PCR; TCRdb lists only in-frame clones, some missing. The sample includes 2 million to 2.5 million clones, around 93% of them seen just once. The specimen was naive CD8+ T cells from PBMCs. Receptors were obtained from a young man in good health. Some clones in this sample may be carry-over from other donors' samples.

The gene calls are TRBV28 and TRBJ2-3; TRBD1 aligns across 7 bases. The CDR3 contains 15 residues. Germline trimming cut 5 bases from V and 5 bases from J; bases unmatched to any gene: 10. Germline V lookup: CDR1 MDHEN, CDR2 SYDVKM. Here the CDR3 reads CASSPGDSAGDTQYF. CDR3 DNA: TGTGCCAGCAGTCCCGGGGACAGCGCGGGAGATACGCAGTATTTT.

This clone was seen just once. The rearrangement uses TRBV6-1 and TRBJ2-3, with 7 bases identical to TRBD2. Germline-derived CDR1 and CDR2 are MNHNS and SASEGT. Unmatched junction bases numbered 11, after V lost 8 bases and J lost 3 bases. The CDR3 is made up of 15 amino acids. CDR3 in DNA: TGTGCCAGCCCCGAAGGGAGCGGGAAGACAGATACGCAGTATTTT. It specifies CASPEGSGKTDTQYF.

The rearrangement uses TRBV27 and TRBJ2-7, with 12 bases lining up with TRBD1. The CDR3 is 14 residues long. Germline-derived CDR1 and CDR2 are MNHEY and SMNVEV (reference sequence). Trimming removed 8 bases from V and 4 bases from J; junction bases left unmatched: 6. In nucleotides, the CDR3 is TGTGCCAGCTCCGGGACAGGGGGCGCGTACGAGCAGTACTTC. This encodes CASSGTGGAYEQYF.

The chain recombines TRBV11-2 with TRBJ2-7; D may correspond to TRBD1 or TRBD2 (5 bases each). The CDR3 extends over 12 amino acids. The germline gives CDR1 SGHAT, CDR2 FQNNGV. V lost 4 bases to trimming and J lost 6 bases, with 10 bases between them. The CDR3 DNA is TGTGCCAGCAGCTGGGGGTTCAGCGAGCAGTACTTC. Its protein product is CASSWGFSEQYF.

The rearrangement joins TRBV7-8 to TRBJ2-2; TRBD2 agrees at 9 bases. V lost 5 bases, J lost 7 bases, and 5 bases stayed unmatched. The germline gives CDR1 SGHVS, CDR2 FQNEAQ. The CDR3 totals 14 residues. CDR3 bases: TGTGCCAGCAGCGCTAGCGGGGCGAGCGGGGAGCTGTTTTTT. Amino acids: CASSASGASGELFF.

The chain combines TRBV2 with TRBJ2-7; D could derive from TRBD1 or TRBD2 (5 bases each). Trimming stripped 6 bases from V and 7 bases from J, with 19 bases between. Germline V gene data show CDR1 as SNHLY and CDR2 as FYNNEI. This CDR3 spans 14 amino acids. CDR3 sequence (DNA): TGTGCCAGCAGCGAACCGGGACGGACGCGGGAGCAGTACTTC. Protein sequence: CASSEPGRTREQYF.

The rearrangement links TRBV13 to TRBJ2-7; no definite D call. Germline CDR1 reads PRHDT; CDR2 reads FYEKMQ (reference sequence). The CDR3 is made up of 13 amino acids. V lost 5 bases to trimming and J lost 3 bases, with 11 bases between them. In nucleotides, the CDR3 is TGTGCCAGCAGCGGGTCCCGGCACTACGAGCAGTACTTC. Translating it yields CASSGSRHYEQYF.

CDR3 protein: CASRKRGQGDGYTF. Written as DNA, the CDR3 is TGTGCCAGCAGAAAACGGGGCCAGGGAGATGGCTACACCTTC. The gene calls are TRBV28 and TRBJ1-2; tentative D call: TRBD1 (5 bases). Germline V gene data show CDR1 as MDHEN and CDR2 as SYDVKM. This CDR3 comprises 14 residues. Deletions cut 6 bases from V and 6 bases from J, with 17 bases between.

The chain employs TRBV4-1 and TRBJ1-2; D is uncertain. CDR1 is MGHRA and CDR2 is YSYEKL in the germline V gene. V dropped 3 bases and J dropped 8 bases, with 19 bases sitting between them. The CDR3 has 15 amino acids. The CDR3 region is CASSQDRLSILGYTF. The CDR3 region has the DNA TGCGCCAGCAGCCAGGACCGGCTCAGTATACTCGGCTACACCTTC.

The chain is built from TRBV6-5 and TRBJ2-7; 9 bases line up with TRBD1. Looked up from germline, CDR1 is MNHEY and CDR2 is SVGAGI. The CDR3 spans 14 residues. V trimming: 4 bases; J trimming: 6 bases; junction bases outside the gene matches: 7. The CDR3 sequence: CASSSRTGVVEQYF. CDR3 sequence (DNA): TGTGCCAGCAGTTCCCGGACAGGGGTCGTCGAGCAGTACTTC.

The chain recombines TRBV10-3 with TRBJ1-1, with 7 bases identical to TRBD1. Germline V gene sequence: CDR1 ENHRY, CDR2 SYGVKD. J gave up 1 base and V 6 bases, and 17 bases lay outside the gene matches. This CDR3 contains 18 residues. CDR3 sequence reads: CAISAKGQGGKGNTEAFF. The CDR3 region has the DNA TGTGCCATCAGCGCTAAAGGGCAGGGGGGAAAGGGGAACACTGAAGCTTTCTTT.

This sequence joins TRBV27 and TRBJ2-7, with 7 nucleotides matching TRBD2. Germline CDR1 reads MNHEY; CDR2 reads SMNVEV (reference sequence). This CDR3 contains 15 residues. Trimming removed 6 bases from V and 10 bases from J; junction bases left unmatched: 18. The DNA of the CDR3 is TGTGCCAGCAGCCCCGCTCCCGGGGGGTGGATCGAACAGTACTTC. Translated: CASSPAPGGWIEQYF.

The rearrangement joins TRBV28 to TRBJ2-7; TRBD2 matches 11 bases. The CDR3 length is 14 residues. Losses at the gene ends were 5 bases for V and 3 bases for J; bases not matched to a gene: 3. CDR1 MDHEN and CDR2 SYDVKM come from the germline V gene. The CDR3 DNA sequence: TGTGCCAGCAGTGTAGCGGGAGGGCTCTACGAGCAGTACTTC. It is translated as CASSVAGGLYEQYF. Drawing the rest from reference TRBV28 and TRBJ2-7, the complete variable domain is DVKVTQSSRYLVKRTGEKVFLECVQDMDHENMFWYRQDPGLGLRLIYFSYDVKMKEKGDIPEGYSVSREKKERFSLILESASTNQTSMYLCASSVAGGLYEQYFGPGTRLTVT.

The J gene is TRBJ2-3, the V gene TRBV6-1; D gene uncertain. Trimming stripped 2 bases from V and 2 bases from J, with 14 bases between. Germline V lookup: CDR1 MNHNS, CDR2 SASEGT. CDR3 length: 16 residues. The CDR3, as DNA: TGTGCCAGCAGTGAATCGACGTCATCCCACACAGATACGCAGTATTTT. It codes for CASSESTSSHTDTQYF.